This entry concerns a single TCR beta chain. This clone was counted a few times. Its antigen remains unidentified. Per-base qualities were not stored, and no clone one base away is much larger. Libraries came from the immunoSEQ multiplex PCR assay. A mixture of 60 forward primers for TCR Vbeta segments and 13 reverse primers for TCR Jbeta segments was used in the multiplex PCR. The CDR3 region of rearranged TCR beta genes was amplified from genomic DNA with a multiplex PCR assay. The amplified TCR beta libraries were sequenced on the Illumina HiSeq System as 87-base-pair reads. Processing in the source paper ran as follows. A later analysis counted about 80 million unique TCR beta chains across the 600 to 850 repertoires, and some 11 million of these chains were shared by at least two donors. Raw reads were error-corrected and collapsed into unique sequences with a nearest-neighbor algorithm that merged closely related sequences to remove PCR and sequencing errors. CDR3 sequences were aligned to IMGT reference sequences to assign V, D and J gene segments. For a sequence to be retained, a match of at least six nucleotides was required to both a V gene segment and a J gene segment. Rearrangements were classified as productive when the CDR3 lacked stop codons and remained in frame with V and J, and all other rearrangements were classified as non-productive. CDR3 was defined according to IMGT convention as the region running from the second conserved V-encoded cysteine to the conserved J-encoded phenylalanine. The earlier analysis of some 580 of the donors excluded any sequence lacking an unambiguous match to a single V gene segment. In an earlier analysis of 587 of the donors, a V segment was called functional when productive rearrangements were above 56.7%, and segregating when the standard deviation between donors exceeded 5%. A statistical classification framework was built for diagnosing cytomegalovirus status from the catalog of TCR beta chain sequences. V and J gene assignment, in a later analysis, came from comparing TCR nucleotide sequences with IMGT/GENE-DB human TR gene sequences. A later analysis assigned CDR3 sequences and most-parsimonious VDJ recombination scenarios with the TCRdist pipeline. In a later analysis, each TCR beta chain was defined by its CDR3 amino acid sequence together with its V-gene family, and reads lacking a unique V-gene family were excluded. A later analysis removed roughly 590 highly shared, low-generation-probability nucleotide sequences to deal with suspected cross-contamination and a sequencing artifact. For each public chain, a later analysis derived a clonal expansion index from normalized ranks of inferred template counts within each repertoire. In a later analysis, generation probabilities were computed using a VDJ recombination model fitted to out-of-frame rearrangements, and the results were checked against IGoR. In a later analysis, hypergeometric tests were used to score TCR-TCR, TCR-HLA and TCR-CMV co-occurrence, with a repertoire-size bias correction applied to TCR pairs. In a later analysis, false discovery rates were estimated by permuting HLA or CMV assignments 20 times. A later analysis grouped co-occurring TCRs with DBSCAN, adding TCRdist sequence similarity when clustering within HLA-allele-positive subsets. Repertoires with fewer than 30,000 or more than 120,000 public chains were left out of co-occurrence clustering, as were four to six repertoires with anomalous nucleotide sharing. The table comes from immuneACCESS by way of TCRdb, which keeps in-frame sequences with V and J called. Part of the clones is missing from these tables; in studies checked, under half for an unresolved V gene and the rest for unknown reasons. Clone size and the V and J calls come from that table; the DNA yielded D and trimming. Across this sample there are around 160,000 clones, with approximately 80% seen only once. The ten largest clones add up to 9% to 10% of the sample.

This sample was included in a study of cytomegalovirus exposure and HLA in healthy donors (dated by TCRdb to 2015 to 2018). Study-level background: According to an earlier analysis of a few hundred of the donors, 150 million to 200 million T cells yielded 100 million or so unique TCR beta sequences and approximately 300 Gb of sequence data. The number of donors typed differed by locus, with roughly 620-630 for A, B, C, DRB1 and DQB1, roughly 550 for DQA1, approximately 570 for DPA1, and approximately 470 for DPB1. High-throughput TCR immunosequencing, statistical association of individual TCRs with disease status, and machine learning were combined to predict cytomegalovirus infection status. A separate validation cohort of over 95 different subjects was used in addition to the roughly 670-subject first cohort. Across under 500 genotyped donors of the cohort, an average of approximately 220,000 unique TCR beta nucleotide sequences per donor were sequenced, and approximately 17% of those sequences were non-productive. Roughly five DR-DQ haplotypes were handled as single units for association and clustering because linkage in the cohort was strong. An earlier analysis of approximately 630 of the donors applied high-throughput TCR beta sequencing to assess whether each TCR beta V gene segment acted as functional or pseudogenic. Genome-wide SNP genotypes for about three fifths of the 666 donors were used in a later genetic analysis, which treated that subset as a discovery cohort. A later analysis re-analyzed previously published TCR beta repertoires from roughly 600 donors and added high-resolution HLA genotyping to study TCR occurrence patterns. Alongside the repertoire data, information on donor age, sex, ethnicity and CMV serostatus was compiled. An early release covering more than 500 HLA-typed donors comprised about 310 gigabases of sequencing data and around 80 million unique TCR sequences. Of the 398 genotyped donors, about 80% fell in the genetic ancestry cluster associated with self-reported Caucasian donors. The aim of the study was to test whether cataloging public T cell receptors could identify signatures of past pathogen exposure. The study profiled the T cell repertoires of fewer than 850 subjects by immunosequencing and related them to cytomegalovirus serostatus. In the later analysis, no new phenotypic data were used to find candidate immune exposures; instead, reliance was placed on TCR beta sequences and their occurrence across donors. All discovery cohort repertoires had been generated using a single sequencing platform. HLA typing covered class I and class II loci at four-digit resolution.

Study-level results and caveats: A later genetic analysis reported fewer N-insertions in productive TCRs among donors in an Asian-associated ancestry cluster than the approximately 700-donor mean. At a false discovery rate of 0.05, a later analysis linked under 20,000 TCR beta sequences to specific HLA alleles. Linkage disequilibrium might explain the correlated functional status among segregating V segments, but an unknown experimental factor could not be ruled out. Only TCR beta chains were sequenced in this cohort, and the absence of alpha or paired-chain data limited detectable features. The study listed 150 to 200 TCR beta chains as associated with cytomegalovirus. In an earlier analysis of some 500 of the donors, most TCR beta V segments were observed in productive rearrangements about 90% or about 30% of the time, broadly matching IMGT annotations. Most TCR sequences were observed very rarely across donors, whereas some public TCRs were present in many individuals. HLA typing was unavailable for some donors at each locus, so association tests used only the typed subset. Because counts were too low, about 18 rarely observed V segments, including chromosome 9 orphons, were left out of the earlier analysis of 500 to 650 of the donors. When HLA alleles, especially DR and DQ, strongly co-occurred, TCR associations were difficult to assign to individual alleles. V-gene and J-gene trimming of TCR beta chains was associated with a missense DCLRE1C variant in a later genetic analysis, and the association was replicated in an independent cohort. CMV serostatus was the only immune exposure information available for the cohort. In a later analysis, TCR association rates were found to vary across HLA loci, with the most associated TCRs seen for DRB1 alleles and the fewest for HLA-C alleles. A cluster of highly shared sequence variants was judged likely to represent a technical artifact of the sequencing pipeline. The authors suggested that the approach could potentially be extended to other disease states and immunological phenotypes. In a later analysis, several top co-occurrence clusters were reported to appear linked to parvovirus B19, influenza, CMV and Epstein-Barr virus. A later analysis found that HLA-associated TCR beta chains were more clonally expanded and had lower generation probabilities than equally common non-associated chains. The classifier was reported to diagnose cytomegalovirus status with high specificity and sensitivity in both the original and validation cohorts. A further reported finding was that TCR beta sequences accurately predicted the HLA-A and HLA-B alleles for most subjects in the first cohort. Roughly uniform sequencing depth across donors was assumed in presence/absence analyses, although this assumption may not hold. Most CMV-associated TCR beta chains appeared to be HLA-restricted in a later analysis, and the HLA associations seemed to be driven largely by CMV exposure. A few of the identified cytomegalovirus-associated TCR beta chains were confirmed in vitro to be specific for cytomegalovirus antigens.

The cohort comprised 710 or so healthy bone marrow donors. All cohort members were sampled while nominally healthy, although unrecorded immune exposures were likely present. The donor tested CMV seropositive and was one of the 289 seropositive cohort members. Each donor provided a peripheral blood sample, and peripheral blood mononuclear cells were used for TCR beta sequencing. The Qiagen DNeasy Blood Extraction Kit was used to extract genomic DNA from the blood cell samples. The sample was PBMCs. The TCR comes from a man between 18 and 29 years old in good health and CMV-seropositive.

The sequence in DNA is TGTGCCAGCAGCGCTGCCGGGACTATACCAAATGAGCAGTTCTTC. It is translated as CASSAAGTIPNEQFF. The rearranged chain carries TRBV9 and TRBJ2-1, with 7 bases in between that match TRBD2. Based on the germline V gene, the CDR1 and CDR2 sequences are SGDLS and YYNGEE. The CDR3 starts with the cysteine, ends with the phenylalanine, and has 15 residues. This entry keeps only the CDR3 DNA: 45 bases, framed from base 1. V lost 3 bases and J lost 7 bases, and the count of bases not matched to a germline gene is 10.